This entry lists 10 T cell receptor beta chains sequenced from one sample in a study of control samples from healthy donors and cancer patients. The data were produced by immunoSEQ multiplex PCR, yet TCRdb's version contains in-frame clones alone and is incomplete. The sample contains roughly 120,000 clones, around 89% of which appear only once. Sequenced material: blood. The receptors derive from a woman between 45 and 60 years old in good health.

The rearrangement uses TRBV29-1 and TRBJ1-2; the D gene is possibly TRBD1 (6 bases). Trimming stripped 3 bases from V and 6 bases from J, with 14 bases between. The germline gives CDR1 SQVTM, CDR2 ANQGSEA. This CDR3 spans 13 amino acids. The CDR3 nucleotides read TGCAGCGTTGATTTGGGAGGGGGGAATGGCTACACCTTC. Residues: CSVDLGGGNGYTF.

V gene TRBV7-9 combines with J gene TRBJ1-2; D not resolved. The V and J ends lost 5 bases and 4 bases respectively, with 17 bases between them. CDR3 length equals 15 residues. Germline values: CDR1 SEHNR, CDR2 FQNEAQ (reference sequence). CDR3 bases: TGTGCCAGCAGCCTTACCTGGGAGTCGCCCTATGGCTACACCTTC. It encodes CASSLTWESPYGYTF.

The rearrangement uses TRBV7-2 and TRBJ2-2; no reliable D call. CDR1 is SGHTA and CDR2 is FQGNSA in the germline V gene. The CDR3 spans 13 residues. V shed 1 base and J shed 5 bases, with 5 bases lying between them. CDR3 amino acids: CASSLGPTGELFF. CDR3 nucleotide sequence: TGTGCCAGCAGCTTAGGTCCGACCGGGGAGCTGTTTTTT.

This chain uses TRBV7-9 with TRBJ2-7; unclear D gene. The CDR3 length is 12 residues. V lost 4 bases and J 2 bases, leaving 6 bases between the germline ends. The V gene's germline CDR1 is SEHNR and CDR2 FQNEAQ (reference sequence). The CDR3 DNA reads as TGTGCCAGCAGCTCCGGCCCCTACGAGCAGTACTTC. As protein: CASSSGPYEQYF.

V gene TRBV4-1 combines with J gene TRBJ2-3, with 11 bases matching TRBD2. Losses at the gene ends were 5 bases for V and 5 bases for J; bases not matched to a gene: 12. The CDR3 covers 17 residues. CDR1 MGHRA and CDR2 YSYEKL come from the germline V gene. The CDR3 region is CASSDPATSGVRDTQYF. The CDR3 nucleotides are TGCGCCAGCAGCGACCCTGCGACTAGCGGGGTAAGAGATACGCAGTATTTT.

This clone has a single count. V is TRBV6-6 and J is TRBJ2-4, with 8 bases that match TRBD1. With 11 bases clipped from V and 8 bases from J, the junction kept 11 bases outside the gene matches. The CDR3 has 13 residues. Germline V gene data show CDR1 as MNHNY and CDR2 as SVGAGI (reference sequence). Written as DNA, the CDR3 is TGTGCCGGAAAGACAGGGGAGTCGGACATTCAGTACTTC. Encoded protein: CAGKTGESDIQYF.

The V gene is TRBV9, the J gene TRBJ1-5; D is unclear. The V end lost 0 bases, the J end lost 2 bases, and 6 bases lay between the germline ends. This CDR3 comprises 14 residues. Germline CDR1 reads SGDLS; CDR2 reads YYNGEE. In DNA form, the CDR3 reads TGTGCCAGCAGCGTAGATACAGGCAATCAGCCCCAGCATTTT. It yields the protein CASSVDTGNQPQHF. The variable domain in full, with the rest retrieved from reference TRBV9 and TRBJ1-5, is DSGVTQTPKHLITATGQRVTLRCSPRSGDLSVYWYQQSLDQGLQFLIQYYNGEERAKGNILERFSAQQFPDLHSELNLSSLELGDSALYFCASSVDTGNQPQHFGDGTRLSIL.

The chain recombines TRBV27 with TRBJ1-1; 7 bases are a match to TRBD1. This CDR3 is built from 15 residues. Germline V gene data show CDR1 as MNHEY and CDR2 as SMNVEV (reference sequence). Trimming removed 1 base from V and 3 bases from J; junction bases left unmatched: 5. The CDR3, as DNA: TGTGCCAGCAGTTTATATTTAACAGGGGACACTGAAGCTTTCTTT. It encodes CASSLYLTGDTEAFF.

The chain combines TRBV6-4 with TRBJ2-7; 8 bases are a match to TRBD2. Losses at the gene ends were 6 bases for V and 7 bases for J; bases not matched to a gene: 11. Per the germline V gene, CDR1 is MRHNA and CDR2 is SNTAGT. This CDR3 comprises 14 residues. The CDR3: CASSQSGTSGEQYF. CDR3 bases: TGTGCCAGCAGCCAATCCGGGACTAGTGGTGAGCAGTACTTC.

The genes are TRBV19 and TRBJ1-2; D is perhaps TRBD1 (6 bases). CDR3 size: 14 residues. Trimming left V 2 bases short and J 4 bases short, with 11 bases between. In germline, CDR1 is LNHDA, CDR2 SQIVND (reference sequence). CDR3 DNA: TGTGCCAGTAGTATAAGCTCGGGGGCCTATGGCTACACCTTC. Translated: CASSISSGAYGYTF. The whole variable domain, remainder taken from reference TRBV19 and TRBJ1-2, is DGGITQSPKYLFRKEGQNVTLSCEQNLNHDAMYWYRQDPGQGLRLIYYSQIVNDFQKGDIAEGYSVSREKKESFPLTVTSAQKNPTAFYLCASSISSGAYGYTFGSGTRLTVV.